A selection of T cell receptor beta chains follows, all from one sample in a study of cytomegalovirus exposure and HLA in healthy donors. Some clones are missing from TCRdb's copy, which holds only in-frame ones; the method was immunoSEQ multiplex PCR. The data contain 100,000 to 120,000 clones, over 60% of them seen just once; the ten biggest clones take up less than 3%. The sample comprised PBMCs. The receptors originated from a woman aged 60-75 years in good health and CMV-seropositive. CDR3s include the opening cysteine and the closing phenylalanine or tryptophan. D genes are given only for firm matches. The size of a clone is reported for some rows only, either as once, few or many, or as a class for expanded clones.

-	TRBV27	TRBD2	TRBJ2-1	CASSLASGRGRRYHEQFF	TGTGCCAGCAGTTTAGCTAGCGGGAGAGGTCGTAGGTACCATGAGCAGTTCTTC
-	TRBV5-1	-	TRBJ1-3	CASSWSSGNTIYF	TGCGCCAGCAGCTGGAGCTCTGGAAACACCATATATTTT
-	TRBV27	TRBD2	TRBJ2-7	CASSLRPPGLADYEQYF	TGTGCCAGCAGTTTACGCCCCCCGGGACTAGCGGACTACGAGCAGTACTTC
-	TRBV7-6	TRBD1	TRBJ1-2	CASSLLPQGAGSYGYTF	TGTGCCAGCAGCTTACTGCCACAGGGGGCCGGGAGCTATGGCTACACCTTC
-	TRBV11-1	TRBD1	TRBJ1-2	CASSLTGTGYGYTF	TGTGCCAGCAGCTTAACCGGGACAGGGTATGGCTACACCTTC
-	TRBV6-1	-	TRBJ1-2	CASSEGRDVGYTF	TGTGCCAGCAGTGAAGGCAGGGATGTCGGCTACACCTTC
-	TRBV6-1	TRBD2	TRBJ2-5	CASKPSGRGGETQYF	TGTGCCAGCAAACCTAGCGGGAGAGGGGGAGAGACCCAGTACTTC
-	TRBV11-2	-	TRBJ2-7	CASSFLLQGGEQYF	TGTGCCAGCAGCTTCCTTCTACAGGGTGGCGAGCAGTACTTC
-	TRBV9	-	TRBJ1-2	CASSPTDNYGYTF	TGTGCCAGCAGCCCGACAGATAACTATGGCTACACCTTC
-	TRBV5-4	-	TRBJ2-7	CASSLGGPGYEQYF	TGTGCCAGCAGCTTGGGGGGCCCCGGCTACGAGCAGTACTTC
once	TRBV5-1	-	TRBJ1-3	CASSFGEPGNTIYF	TGCGCCAGCAGCTTCGGGGAGCCCGGAAACACCATATATTTT
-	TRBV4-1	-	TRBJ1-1	CASSQDFHRDGTEAFF	TGCGCCAGCAGCCAAGATTTCCACAGGGACGGCACTGAAGCTTTCTTT
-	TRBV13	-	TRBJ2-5	CASSSQGGETQYF	TGTGCCAGCAGCTCACAGGGTGGGGAGACCCAGTACTTC
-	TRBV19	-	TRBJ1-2	CASSIEYYGSHYGYTF	TGTGCCAGTAGTATAGAATACTATGGATCCCACTATGGCTACACCTTC
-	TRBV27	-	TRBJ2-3	CASTNFPTDTQYF	TGTGCCAGCACCAACTTCCCCACAGATACGCAGTATTTT
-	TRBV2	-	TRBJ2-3	CASVRGSFSDTQYF	TGTGCCAGCGTCAGGGGCTCGTTTTCCGATACGCAGTATTTT
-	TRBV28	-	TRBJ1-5	CASSFIGRADQPQHF	TGTGCCAGCAGTTTCATAGGGAGGGCGGATCAGCCCCAGCATTTT
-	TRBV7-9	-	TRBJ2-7	CASSPLWGYEQYF	TGTGCCAGCAGTCCCCTCTGGGGCTACGAGCAGTACTTC
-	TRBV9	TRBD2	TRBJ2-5	CASSVLAGEGETQYF	TGTGCCAGCAGCGTATTAGCGGGAGAAGGGGAGACCCAGTACTTC
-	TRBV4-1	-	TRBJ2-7	CASSPNHYEQYF	TGCGCCAGCAGCCCAAACCACTACGAGCAGTACTTC
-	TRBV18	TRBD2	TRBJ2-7	CASSPPSRGGHEQYF	TGTGCCAGCTCACCCCCGTCTCGGGGGGGGCACGAGCAGTACTTC
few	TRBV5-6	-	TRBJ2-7	CASSFQIYEQYF	TGTGCCAGCAGCTTCCAGATCTACGAGCAGTACTTC
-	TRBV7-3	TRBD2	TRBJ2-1	CASSPDLSGRGNEQFF	TGTGCCAGCAGCCCCGACCTCAGCGGGAGGGGCAATGAGCAGTTCTTC
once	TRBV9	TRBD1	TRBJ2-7	CASSAQTGSGYEQYF	TGTGCCAGCAGCGCCCAGACAGGGTCAGGCTACGAGCAGTACTTC
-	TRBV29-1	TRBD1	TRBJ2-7	CSVRRDRGRYEQYF	TGCAGCGTTCGGCGGGACAGGGGGCGGTACGAGCAGTACTTC
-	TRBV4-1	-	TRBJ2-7	CASSHSGISAYEQYF	TGTGCCAGCAGCCACTCAGGGATATCCGCCTACGAGCAGTACTTC
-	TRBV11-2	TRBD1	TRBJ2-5	CASSGSGQGALETQYF	TGTGCCAGCAGCGGGTCGGGACAGGGGGCCCTCGAGACCCAGTACTTC
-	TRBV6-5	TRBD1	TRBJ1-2	CASSYSFFQGGYGYTF	TGTGCCAGCAGTTACTCCTTCTTTCAGGGGGGCTATGGCTACACCTTC
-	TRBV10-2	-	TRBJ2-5	CASSAQETQYF	TGCGCCAGCAGTGCTCAAGAGACCCAGTACTTC
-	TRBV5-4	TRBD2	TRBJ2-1	CASSLVTSGRVDNEQFF	TGTGCCAGCAGCTTAGTGACTAGCGGGAGGGTGGACAATGAGCAGTTCTTC
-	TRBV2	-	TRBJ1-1	CASSRDRNTEAFF	TGTGCCAGCAGTAGAGACAGGAACACTGAAGCTTTCTTT
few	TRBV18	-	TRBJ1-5	CASSWEGGQPQHF	TGTGCCAGCTCATGGGAGGGTGGGCAGCCCCAGCATTTT
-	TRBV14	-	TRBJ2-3	CASSQDLDGLTQDRPDTQYF	TGTGCCAGCAGCCAAGATTTAGACGGCCTTACCCAGGATCGTCCAGATACGCAGTATTTT
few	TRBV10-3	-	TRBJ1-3	CAISDRVVRSGNTIYF	TGTGCCATCAGTGATCGGGTCGTCCGCTCTGGAAACACCATATATTTT
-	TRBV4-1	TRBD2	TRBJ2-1	CASSRGTSGIDEQFF	TGCGCCAGCAGCCGTGGGACTAGCGGGATCGATGAGCAGTTCTTC
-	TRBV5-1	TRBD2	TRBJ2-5	CASSLASSGGETQYF	TGCGCCAGCAGCTTGGCGTCTAGCGGGGGGGAGACCCAGTACTTC
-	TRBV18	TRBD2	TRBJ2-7	CASLPGLADSYEQYF	TGTGCCAGCTTACCGGGACTAGCGGACTCCTACGAGCAGTACTTC
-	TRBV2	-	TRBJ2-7	CASSEARGIAYEQYF	TGTGCCAGCAGTGAAGCACGGGGTATAGCCTACGAGCAGTACTTC
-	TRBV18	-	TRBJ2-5	CASSSGGRETQYF	TGTGCCAGCTCATCAGGGGGGCGAGAGACCCAGTACTTC
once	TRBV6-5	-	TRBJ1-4	CASSRTGFGEKLFF	TGTGCCAGCAGTCGTACAGGGTTTGGTGAAAAACTGTTTTTT
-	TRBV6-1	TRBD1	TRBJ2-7	CASRVLEGAGYEQYF	TGTGCCAGCAGGGTACTCGAGGGGGCAGGGTACGAGCAGTACTTC
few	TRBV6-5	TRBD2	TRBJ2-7	CASSRTSGSPSEQYF	TGTGCCAGCAGTCGGACTAGCGGGAGTCCATCCGAGCAGTACTTC
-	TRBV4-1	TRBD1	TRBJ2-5	CASSLGQAREETQYF	TGCGCCAGCAGCCTGGGACAGGCGAGGGAAGAGACCCAGTACTTC
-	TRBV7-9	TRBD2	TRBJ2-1	CASSFSGSSYNEQFF	TGTGCCAGCAGCTTTAGCGGGAGCTCCTACAATGAGCAGTTCTTC
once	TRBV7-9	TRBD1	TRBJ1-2	CASSRGQLQIPNYGYTF	TGTGCCAGCAGCCGGGGACAGTTACAAATTCCTAACTATGGCTACACCTTC
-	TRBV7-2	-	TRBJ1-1	CASSRQYNTEAFF	TGTGCCAGCAGCCGACAGTATAACACTGAAGCTTTCTTT
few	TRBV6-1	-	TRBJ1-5	CASRETGNQPQHF	TGTGCCAGCAGAGAGACGGGAAATCAGCCCCAGCATTTT
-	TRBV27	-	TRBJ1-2	CASSLGQGLMRGYTF	TGTGCCAGCAGTTTAGGGCAGGGTTTAATGCGGGGCTACACCTTC
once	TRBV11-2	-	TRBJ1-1	CASRRSGGQAFF	TGTGCCAGCAGACGCTCCGGAGGCCAAGCTTTCTTT